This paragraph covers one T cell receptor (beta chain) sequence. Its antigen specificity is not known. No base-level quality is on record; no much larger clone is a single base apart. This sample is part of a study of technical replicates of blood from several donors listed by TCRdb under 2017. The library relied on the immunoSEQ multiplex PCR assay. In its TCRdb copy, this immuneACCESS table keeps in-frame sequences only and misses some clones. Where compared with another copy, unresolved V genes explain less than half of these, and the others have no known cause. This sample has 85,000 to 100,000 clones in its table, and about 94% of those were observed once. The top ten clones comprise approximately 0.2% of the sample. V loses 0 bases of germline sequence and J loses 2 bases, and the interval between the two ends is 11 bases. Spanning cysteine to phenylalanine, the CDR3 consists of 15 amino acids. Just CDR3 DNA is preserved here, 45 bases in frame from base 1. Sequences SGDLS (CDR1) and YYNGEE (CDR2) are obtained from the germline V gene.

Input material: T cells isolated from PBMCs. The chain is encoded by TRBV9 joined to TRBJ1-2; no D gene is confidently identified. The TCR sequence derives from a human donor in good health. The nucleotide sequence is TGTGCCAGCAGCGTAGCAGTGTTCCCCAACTATGGCTACACCTTC. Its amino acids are CASSVAVFPNYGYTF.